One and the same sample provided the 22 T cell receptor beta chains below, sequenced in a study of T cells in Graves' hyperthyroidism and ophthalmopathy (dated by TCRdb to the late 2010s). The library came from multiplex PCR. The instrument was an Illumina HiSeq 2000. Amplification of TCR beta CDR3 regions was carried out from RNA transcripts. For the first round of RT-PCR on the TCR CDR3, the HTBI primer set was used together with the Qiagen OneStep RT-PCR kit. TCRdb cleaned the public reads at Q25 with fastp, built clones with MiXCR and kept in-frame beta chains. A single entry per CDR3 protein holds the most common genes and DNA from its merged rows. This sample gives approximately 520,000 distinct CDR3 sequences in total; under 25% of them show up just once. Around 27% of the sample lies in the top ten. Sequencing used blood. The receptors were gathered from a young man with Graves' hyperthyroidism.

There are many counts of this clonotype. The chain joins TRBV7-8 to TRBJ1-5, with D possibly matching TRBD1 (5 bases). The V gene lost 6 bases and the J gene lost 4 bases, with 10 bases spanning the gap. CDR1 SGHVS and CDR2 FQNEAQ come from the germline V gene. This CDR3 spans 13 amino acids. CDR3 bases: TGTGCCAGCAGACCTGACAGAAATCAGCCCCAGCATTTT. Encoded protein: CASRPDRNQPQHF.

This chain connects TRBV6-1 to TRBJ1-1; D is undetermined. CDR1 and CDR2 (germline): MNHNS, SASEGT. The CDR3 runs 13 residues. The ends were cut back, 8 bases at V and 3 bases at J, with 13 bases in the middle. The CDR3 nucleotides are TGTGCCAGCGGACCCACCGGGGACACTGAAGCTTTCTTT. This translates into CASGPTGDTEAFF.

This clonotype appeared a few times. J is TRBJ1-3 and V is TRBV29-1; D call uncertain. The ends were cut back, 6 bases at V and 0 bases at J, with 9 bases in the middle. Germline values: CDR1 SQVTM, CDR2 ANQGSEA. The CDR3 length is 13 residues. The CDR3 DNA reads as TGCAGCGTCCTACTAAGCTCTGGAAACACCATATATTTT. Translating it yields CSVLLSSGNTIYF.

This clonotype was recorded many times. The V call is TRBV6-1, the J call TRBJ2-2; no firm D call. Germline values: CDR1 MNHNS, CDR2 SASEGT. Trimming removed 6 bases at V and 4 bases at J, with 15 bases between. This CDR3 has 15 residues. The CDR3 region is CASSEVGSGTGELFF. Here the CDR3 DNA reads TGTGCCAGCAGCGAGGTTGGGTCGGGCACCGGGGAGCTGTTTTTT.

This clonotype was seen a handful of times. This could be a read error, since a much larger clone is one nucleotide away. The rearrangement joins TRBV6-5 to TRBJ1-1, with D possibly being TRBD1 (5 bases). Germline loops: CDR1 MNHEY, CDR2 SVGAGI. The CDR3 spans 13 residues. DNA of the CDR3: TGTGCCAGCAGTTCCCCCGGGACCTCTGAAGCTTGCTTT. Protein: CASSSPGTSEACF.

This clonotype was observed at least ten times. This rearrangement joins TRBV28 to TRBJ1-5, with 7 positions matching TRBD1. Germline trimming cut 7 bases from V and 6 bases from J; bases unmatched to any gene: 15. CDR1 and CDR2 from the germline V gene are MDHEN and SYDVKM. The length of the CDR3 is 16 residues. The CDR3: CASTPSGPGGRQPQHF. The CDR3 DNA reads TGTGCCAGCACTCCTTCCGGGCCAGGGGGACGTCAGCCCCAGCATTTT. Full variable domain (remainder filled in from reference TRBV28 and TRBJ1-5): DVKVTQSSRYLVKRTGEKVFLECVQDMDHENMFWYRQDPGLGLRLIYFSYDVKMKEKGDIPEGYSVSREKKERFSLILESASTNQTSMYLCASTPSGPGGRQPQHFGDGTRLSIL.

The chain uses TRBV10-2 and TRBJ1-1; D unclear. V was clipped by 4 bases and J by 3 bases, with 12 bases between them. The CDR3 is 14 residues long. Per germline, CDR1 WSHSY and CDR2 SAAADI. The CDR3 loop is CASSGGRRYTEAFF. The CDR3 DNA follows: TGCGCCAGCAGTGGGGGAAGGAGGTACACTGAAGCTTTCTTT.

This clonotype was counted many times. The chain is built from TRBV20-1 and TRBJ1-1, with 7 bases fitting TRBD1. The CDR3 has 13 amino acids. The V gene end was trimmed by 7 bases and the J gene end by 4 bases; junction bases not matched to a gene: 9. Germline values: CDR1 DFQATT, CDR2 SNEGSKA (reference sequence). The DNA of the CDR3 is TGCAGTGTCTCGAGGGGGCAGGCCACTGAAGCTTTCTTT. This encodes CSVSRGQATEAFF.

About this clonotype: A much more abundant neighbour one base away suggests this may be a read error. The CDR3 protein is CASSPRQNSPLHF. In DNA form, the CDR3 reads TGTGCCAGCAGTCCCAGACAGAATTCACCCCTCCACTTT. The chain couples TRBV6-2 or TRBV6-3 to TRBJ1-6, with D maybe TRBD1 (5 bases). Germline V gene sequence: CDR1 MNHEY, CDR2 SVGEGT. Trimming pared 5 bases from V and 7 bases from J, leaving 9 bases between. The CDR3 runs to 13 residues.

This clonotype occurred many times. The rearrangement links TRBV10-3 to TRBJ2-5; 7 positions agree with TRBD1. There are 14 residues in the CDR3. From germline, CDR1 is ENHRY and CDR2 SYGVKD. The J segment lost 5 bases and the V segment lost 5 bases, leaving 8 bases of the junction unmatched. CDR3 in amino acids: CAISSTGVRETQYF. CDR3 coding DNA: TGTGCCATCAGTAGCACAGGGGTAAGGGAGACCCAGTACTTC.

This clonotype has a count of ten or more. The CDR3 here is CASSESGRSNQPQHF. The CDR3 nucleotides read TGTGCCAGCAGTGAAAGCGGTCGTAGCAATCAGCCCCAGCATTTT. The chain joins TRBV6-1 to TRBJ1-5; D unclear. Germline values: CDR1 MNHNS, CDR2 SASEGT. V dropped 2 bases and J dropped 0 bases, with 8 bases sitting between them. The CDR3 has 15 amino acids.

The chain links TRBV6-1 to TRBJ1-2, with D possibly TRBD1 on 5 matching bases. The CDR3 loop spans 15 amino acids. Between the trimmed V and J ends, which lost 7 bases and 3 bases, there was a span of 18 bases. Germline V lookup: CDR1 MNHNS, CDR2 SASEGT. The CDR3 loop reads CASTSPGAGHYGYTF. The CDR3 nucleotides are TGTGCCAGCACCTCCCCCGGGGCCGGACACTATGGCTACACCTTC.

This clonotype was seen repeatedly, ten times or more. The CDR3 does not end in the conserved phenylalanine or tryptophan, so this is likely a read error. This sequence joins TRBV12-3 or TRBV12-4 and TRBJ2-7; D is perhaps TRBD1 (6 bases). This CDR3 comprises 15 residues. V was cut by 4 bases and J by 0 bases, with 13 bases left in between. The CDR3 DNA reads as TGTGCCAGCAGTTACACAGGGAACCCCTCCTACGAGCAGTACCTC. Residues: CASSYTGNPSYEQYL.

This clonotype was seen ten or more times. CDR3 residues: CASMPAGGLLEQYF. CDR3 DNA sequence: TGTGCCAGCATGCCCGCAGGTGGATTGCTCGAGCAGTACTTC. The gene calls are TRBV6-1 and TRBJ2-7; unclear D gene. The ends were cut back, 7 bases at V and 6 bases at J, with 19 bases in the middle. Germline lookup yields CDR1 MNHNS and CDR2 SASEGT. The CDR3 has 14 residues.

This clonotype occurred many times. J is TRBJ1-2 and V is TRBV2, with D unresolved. V dropped 4 bases and J dropped 4 bases, with 16 bases sitting between them. CDR1 and CDR2 (germline): SNHLY, FYNNEI. The CDR3 length is 15 residues. The CDR3 region is CASSVLRTLAYGYTF. CDR3 DNA: TGTGCCAGCAGTGTTCTCCGGACGTTGGCCTATGGCTACACCTTC.

This clonotype was seen more than once but under ten times. V and J are TRBV19 and TRBJ2-5; unclear D gene. Germline V gene lookup returns CDR1 LNHDA and CDR2 SQIVND (reference sequence). V dropped 1 base and J dropped 2 bases, with 8 bases sitting between them. This CDR3 is built from 14 residues. In DNA form, the CDR3 reads TGTGCCAGTAGTATAGGCGGCGTACAAGAGACCCAGTACTTC. Amino acids: CASSIGGVQETQYF.

This clonotype was detected ten times or more. The chain employs TRBV28 and TRBJ1-3, with D possibly matching TRBD1 (6 bases). There are 14 residues in the CDR3. V dropped 2 bases and J dropped 4 bases, with 9 bases sitting between them. In germline, CDR1 is MDHEN, CDR2 SYDVKM. The CDR3, as DNA: TGTGCCAGCAGTTTAGTGACAGGCGGAAACACCATATATTTT. It encodes CASSLVTGGNTIYF. The variable domain in full, with the rest retrieved from reference TRBV28 and TRBJ1-3, is DVKVTQSSRYLVKRTGEKVFLECVQDMDHENMFWYRQDPGLGLRLIYFSYDVKMKEKGDIPEGYSVSREKKERFSLILESASTNQTSMYLCASSLVTGGNTIYFGEGSWLTVV.

The chain recombines TRBV4-1 with TRBJ1-1; D is ambiguous. With 8 bases removed from V and 1 base from J, the gap between germline ends came to 14 bases. The CDR3 extends over 14 amino acids. Germline V lookup: CDR1 MGHRA, CDR2 YSYEKL. The CDR3 region has the DNA TGCGCCAGCCGAACATGGCAGTCGAACACTGAAGCTTTCTTT. This translates into CASRTWQSNTEAFF.

The chain links TRBV6-5 to TRBJ1-2; 7 bases are a match to TRBD1. From germline, CDR1 is MNHEY and CDR2 SVGAGI. The CDR3 sequence is 15 residues long. V dropped 4 bases and J dropped 0; count of bases not matched to a gene: 5. Written as DNA, the CDR3 is TGTGCCAGCAGTTCGACAGGGAGAGCTAACTATGGCTACACCTTC. Protein product: CASSSTGRANYGYTF.

The V and J genes are TRBV2 and TRBJ2-5; no firm D call. Germline V gene data show CDR1 as SNHLY and CDR2 as FYNNEI. The CDR3 consists of 14 residues. The V gene lost 5 bases and the J gene lost 7 bases, with 17 bases spanning the gap. CDR3 coding DNA: TGTGCCAGCAGTACCCTTGGGGTGCCGGCGACCCAGTACTTC. Protein product: CASSTLGVPATQYF. The full variable domain, in which reference TRBV2 and TRBJ2-5 provide the parts outside the CDR3, is EPEVTQTPSHQVTQMGQEVILRCVPISNHLYFYWYRQILGQKVEFLVSFYNNEISEKSEIFDDQFSVERPDGSNFTLKIRSTKLEDSAMYFCASSTLGVPATQYFGPGTRLLVL.

This clonotype was found many times. The CDR3 region is CASSLPWDQETQYF. DNA of the CDR3: TGTGCCAGCAGTCTGCCGTGGGATCAAGAGACCCAGTACTTC. The rearrangement links TRBV6-1 to TRBJ2-5; D is ambiguous. The CDR3 is 14 amino acids. V was shortened by 5 bases and J by 2 bases, with 12 bases between the two germline ends. Germline V gives CDR1 MNHNS, CDR2 SASEGT.

This clonotype has at least ten counts. This sequence joins TRBV20-1 and TRBJ2-7; D is ambiguous. Germline-derived CDR1 and CDR2 are DFQATT and SNEGSKA (reference sequence). CDR3 length equals 14 residues. The ends were cut back, 3 bases at V and 2 bases at J, with 14 bases in the middle. CDR3 coding DNA: TGCAGTGCTAGTCTGCCGGCTATGACCTACGAGCAGTACTTC. Translated: CSASLPAMTYEQYF.